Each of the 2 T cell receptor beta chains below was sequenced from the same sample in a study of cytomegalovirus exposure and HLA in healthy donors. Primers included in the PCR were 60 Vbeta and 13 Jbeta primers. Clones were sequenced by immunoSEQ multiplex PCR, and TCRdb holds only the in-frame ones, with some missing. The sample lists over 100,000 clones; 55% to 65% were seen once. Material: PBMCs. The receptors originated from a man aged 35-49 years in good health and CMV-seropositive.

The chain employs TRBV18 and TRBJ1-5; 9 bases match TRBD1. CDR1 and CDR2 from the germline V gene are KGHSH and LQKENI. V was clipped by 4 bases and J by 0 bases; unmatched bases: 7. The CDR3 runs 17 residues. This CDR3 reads CASSLGQGTHSNQPQHF. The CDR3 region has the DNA TGTGCCAGCTCACTTGGACAGGGGACTCATAGCAATCAGCCCCAGCATTTT.

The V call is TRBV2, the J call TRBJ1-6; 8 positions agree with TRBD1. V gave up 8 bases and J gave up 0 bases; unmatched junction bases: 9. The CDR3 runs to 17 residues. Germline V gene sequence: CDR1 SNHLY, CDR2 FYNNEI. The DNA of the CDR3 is TGTGCCAGCCAAGGGACAGGCTTGAGCTCCTATAATTCACCCCTCCACTTT. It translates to CASQGTGLSSYNSPLHF.